The clone carrying this TCR beta chain was counted between two and nine times. Its specificity is unknown. This specimen belongs to a study of T cell responses to AZD1222 COVID-19 vaccine. Measured with immunoSEQ multiplex PCR; TCRdb has only the in-frame clones, and not every one. The top ten hold 6.9% of the sample, which has about 120,000 clones, 90% seen once. Study observations and caveats: Donors skewed white British and female; clonal diversity was possibly underestimated. AZD1222 recipients seropositive at baseline numbered only six or seven. The breadth and depth of Spike-specific TCRs increased once two AZD1222 doses had been given. Spike was spanned by vaccine-associated CD4 TCRs, which were dominant at 160-218 and 743-854.

The sample was peripheral blood, taken on day 0 of AZD1222 vaccination. This clonotype originated in an adult in good health.

CDR3 protein: CASSQDPTPRGAEAFF. As DNA, the CDR3 is TGTGCCAGCAGCCAAGATCCTACTCCTCGGGGGGCTGAAGCTTTCTTT. The rearrangement joins TRBV3-1 (or the pseudogene TRBV3-2) to TRBJ1-1, with D possibly TRBD1 on 5 matching bases. Germline V CDR1 and CDR2: LGHDT, YNNKEL (reference sequence). This CDR3 has 16 amino acids. Trimming pared 0 bases from V and 6 bases from J, leaving 17 bases between.